Each of the 16 T cell receptor beta chains below was sequenced from the same sample in a study of T cells in Graves' hyperthyroidism and ophthalmopathy. Amplification yielded TCR beta CDR3 regions, with RNA transcripts as the source. Researchers ran a first-round RT-PCR on the TCR CDR3 using the HTBI primer set. MiXCR, applied by TCRdb to the multiplex PCR reads, yields one record per CDR3 protein. Counted here are about 480,000 distinct CDR3 sequences, approximately 15% occurring once; the ten biggest clones make up less than 20%. Sequencing was carried out using blood. Every receptor here comes from a woman aged 18-29 years with Graves' hyperthyroidism.

The chain employs TRBV27 and TRBJ2-2; no clear D. From germline, CDR1 is MNHEY and CDR2 SMNVEV (reference sequence). CDR3 size: 12 residues. Trimming shortened V by 3 bases and J by 6 bases, and 5 bases separated the two germline ends. Here the CDR3 DNA reads TGTGCCAGCAGTTTCCATCCCGGGGAGCTGTTTTTT. Residues: CASSFHPGELFF.

This clonotype appeared many times. The CDR3 here is CASSVGGPDTQYF. The CDR3 DNA follows: TGTGCCAGCAGCGTAGGGGGGCCAGATACGCAGTATTTT. This rearrangement joins TRBV9 to TRBJ2-3; weak D call: TRBD1 (6 bases). This CDR3 region has 13 residues. CDR1 SGDLS and CDR2 YYNGEE come from the germline V gene. V was cut by 0 bases and J by 4 bases, with 6 bases left in between.

This clonotype was observed a few times. V gene TRBV7-9 combines with J gene TRBJ1-1, with a tentative D call TRBD1 (5 bases). V was shortened by 1 base and J by 1 base, with 10 bases between the two germline ends. Per the germline V gene, CDR1 is SEHNR and CDR2 is FQNEAQ (reference sequence). The CDR3 spans 15 residues. The CDR3 DNA is TGTGCCAGCAGCTTAGACGCAGGGACGAACACTGAAGCTTTCTTT. Translated: CASSLDAGTNTEAFF.

This clonotype has at least ten counts. The chain uses TRBV27 and TRBJ2-3; no definite D call. Trimming removed 2 bases at V and 2 bases at J, with 11 bases between. The germline V gene encodes CDR1 MNHEY and CDR2 SMNVEV (reference sequence). There are 15 residues in the CDR3. CDR3: CASSLTETYTDTQYF. The DNA of the CDR3 is TGTGCCAGCAGTTTAACAGAGACTTACACAGATACGCAGTATTTT.

This clonotype was detected many times. The V gene is TRBV3-1, the J gene TRBJ2-1, with unresolved D. This CDR3 has 14 residues. Trimming took 0 bases from V and 3 from J, leaving 6 bases between them. Germline loops: CDR1 LGHDT, CDR2 YNNKEL (reference sequence). CDR3 DNA sequence: TGTGCCAGCAGCCAAGACACCCTCTACAATGAGCAGTTCTTC. Translating it yields CASSQDTLYNEQFF.

The table lists this clonotype with many counts. V and J are TRBV11-2 and TRBJ2-2, with TRBD2 identical over 9 bases. CDR3 size: 19 residues. Per the germline V gene, CDR1 is SGHAT and CDR2 is FQNNGV. With 0 bases clipped from V and 5 bases from J, the junction kept 13 bases outside the gene matches. The CDR3 reads CASSLDLSSGTPWTGELFF. DNA of the CDR3: TGTGCCAGCAGCTTAGATCTGTCTAGCGGGACCCCTTGGACCGGGGAGCTGTTTTTT.

This clonotype was recorded many times. The J gene is TRBJ1-1, the V gene TRBV6-4; D unclear. V lost 2 bases to trimming and J lost 3 bases, with 4 bases between them. This CDR3 region has 12 residues. The germline V gene has CDR1 MRHNA and CDR2 SNTAGT. CDR3: CASSDGYTEAFF. CDR3 coding DNA: TGTGCCAGCAGTGACGGATACACTGAAGCTTTCTTT.

In its sample, this clonotype was seen many times. The J gene is TRBJ2-5, the V gene TRBV29-1; tentatively, D is TRBD2 (5 bases). The V end lost 4 bases, the J end lost 4 bases, and 13 bases lay between the germline ends. CDR1 is SQVTM, CDR2 ANQGSEA, per germline. CDR3 length: 13 amino acids. CDR3 bases: TGCAGCGTTGTGGGAGCCTGGGCAGAGACCCAGTACTTC. Translation: CSVVGAWAETQYF.

Many counts were recorded for this clonotype. The gene calls are TRBV10-3 and TRBJ2-7; 7 positions match TRBD1. Unmatched junction bases numbered 2, after V lost 3 bases and J lost 3 bases. Germline V gene lookup returns CDR1 ENHRY and CDR2 SYGVKD. The length of the CDR3 is 13 residues. The CDR3 region is CAISDDRVYEQYV. The CDR3, as DNA: TGTGCCATCAGTGATGACAGGGTCTACGAGCAGTACGTC.

This clonotype appeared a few times. CDR3 bases: TGCGCCAGCAGCTTATATTCAGGGGGCTCCTCCTACGAGCAGTACTTC. Residues: CASSLYSGGSSYEQYF. The chain carries TRBV5-1 and TRBJ2-7; 8 bases line up with TRBD1. The CDR3 contains 16 residues. Germline assignment: CDR1 SGHRS and CDR2 YFSETQ. V lost 2 bases and J lost 0; bases outside the gene matches: 7.

The chain couples TRBV29-1 to TRBJ1-1; D not certain. Germline values: CDR1 SQVTM, CDR2 ANQGSEA. This CDR3 contains 14 residues. Trimming took 4 bases from V and 1 from J, leaving 13 bases between them. CDR3: CSVGFSRGNTEAFF. The CDR3 DNA is TGCAGCGTTGGATTCAGTCGGGGGAACACTGAAGCTTTCTTT.

This chain joins TRBV11-2 and TRBJ1-5, with a tentative D call TRBD1 (5 bases). The CDR3 is 18 amino acids. V dropped 0 bases and J dropped 0 bases, with 15 bases sitting between them. Germline-derived CDR1 and CDR2 are SGHAT and FQNNGV. DNA of the CDR3: TGTGCCAGCAGCTTAGACCGGGGACCCTTCAATAGCAATCAGCCCCAGCATTTT. It encodes CASSLDRGPFNSNQPQHF.

V usage is TRBV5-1 and J usage is TRBJ2-1; D uncertain. Looked up from germline, CDR1 is SGHRS and CDR2 is YFSETQ. Trimming removed 6 bases at V and 5 bases at J, with 6 bases between. This CDR3 has 11 residues. The DNA for the CDR3 is TGCGCCAGCACCGAGGACAATGAGCAGTTCTTC. Its protein product is CASTEDNEQFF.

The chain joins TRBV28 to TRBJ1-5, with TRBD1 as a possible D gene (6 bases). V dropped 2 bases and J dropped 3 bases, with 14 bases sitting between them. This CDR3 contains 16 residues. Germline V lookup: CDR1 MDHEN, CDR2 SYDVKM. The CDR3 sequence is CASSLLWGLDNQPQHF. CDR3 nucleotide sequence: TGTGCCAGCAGTTTACTATGGGGGCTGGACAATCAGCCCCAGCATTTT.

V is TRBV7-9 and J is TRBJ1-5; D is uncertain. CDR3 length equals 13 residues. V was cut by 3 bases and J by 3 bases, with 6 bases left in between. Germline CDR1 reads SEHNR; CDR2 reads FQNEAQ (reference sequence). CDR3 in DNA: TGTGCCAGCAGCTTTGACTACAATCAGCCCCAGCATTTT. Its translation is CASSFDYNQPQHF.

This chain connects TRBV24-1 to TRBJ2-1, with a possible D match to TRBD1 (6 bases). V lost 5 bases, J lost 5 bases, and 12 bases lay in between. CDR3 length: 14 residues. Per germline, CDR1 KGHDR and CDR2 SFDVKD. The CDR3 is CATSVMDSHNEQFF. The CDR3 DNA is TGTGCCACCAGTGTGATGGACAGTCACAATGAGCAGTTCTTC.